In this sample, the clone carrying this TCR beta chain turned up many times. What it recognizes is unknown. MiXCR, applied by TCRdb to the reads, yields one record per CDR3 protein. The sample includes 200,000 to 300,000 distinct CDR3 sequences, 8% to 9.5% of them seen just once. This sample is part of a study of T cell repertoires in cytomegalovirus infection. Study information: CMV infection together with matching HLA type was indicated by public TCR beta signatures. Regarding the study as a whole: Clonotypes of TCR beta that were HLA-C-restricted and CMV-specific dominated the ex vivo response.

Per germline, CDR1 SGHTA and CDR2 FQGNSA. The CDR3 runs to 15 residues. V lost 5 bases and J 2 bases, leaving 14 bases between the germline ends. The V call is TRBV7-2, the J call TRBJ2-3, with D possibly matching TRBD2 (6 bases). The sample was PBMCs. This clonotype was sampled from a human donor in good health (CMV status not recorded). Some clones in this sample may be carry-over from other donors' samples. Here the CDR3 DNA reads TGTGCCAGCAGCCGGGAAGCGGGTGACACAGATACGCAGTATTTT. Amino acids: CASSREAGDTDTQYF.